Sequencing of this T cell receptor beta chain was carried out in a study of response to subunit inactivated influenza vaccine. Whole-study results and caveats: The authors suggested that every seasonal influenza vaccination recruits few new T cells.

Notes on this clonotype: Antigen specificity is unknown.

Germline CDR1 SGHRS, CDR2 YFSETQ. The CDR3 totals 15 residues. V shed 0 bases and J shed 2 bases, with 11 bases lying between them. Using its own MiXCR run on the RT-PCR reads, TCRdb lists one record per CDR3 protein. The sample carries about 300,000 distinct CDR3 sequences, over 20% recorded once. The origin of this receptor is a man aged 50 to 69 who received an inactivated influenza vaccine. This chain links TRBV5-1 with TRBJ2-5, with D perhaps assigned TRBD1 or TRBD2 (7 bases each). The specimen was PBMCs from blood, collected 21 months after vaccination. DNA of the CDR3: TGCGCCAGCAGCTTGGCCCAGGGGGGGCAAGAGACCCAGTACTTC. Amino acid sequence: CASSLAQGGQETQYF.